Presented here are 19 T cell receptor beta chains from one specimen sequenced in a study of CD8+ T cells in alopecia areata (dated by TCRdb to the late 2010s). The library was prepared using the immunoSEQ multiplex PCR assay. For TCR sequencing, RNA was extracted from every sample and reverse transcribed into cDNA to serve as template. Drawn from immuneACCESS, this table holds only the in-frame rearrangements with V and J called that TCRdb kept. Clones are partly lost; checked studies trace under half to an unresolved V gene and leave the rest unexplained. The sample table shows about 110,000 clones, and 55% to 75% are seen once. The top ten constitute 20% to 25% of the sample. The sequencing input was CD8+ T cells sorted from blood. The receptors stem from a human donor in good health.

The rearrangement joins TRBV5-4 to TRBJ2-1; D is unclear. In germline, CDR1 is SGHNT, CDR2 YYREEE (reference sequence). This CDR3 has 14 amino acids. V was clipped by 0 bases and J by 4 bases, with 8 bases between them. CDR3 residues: CASSLALIYNEQFF. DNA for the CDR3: TGTGCCAGCAGCTTGGCTCTGATATACAATGAGCAGTTCTTC.

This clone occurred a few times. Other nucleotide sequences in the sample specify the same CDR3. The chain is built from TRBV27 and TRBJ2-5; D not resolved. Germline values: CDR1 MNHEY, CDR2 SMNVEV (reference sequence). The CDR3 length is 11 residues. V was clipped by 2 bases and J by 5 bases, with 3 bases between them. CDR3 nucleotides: TGTGCCAGCAGTTTAGGGGAGACCCAGTACTTC. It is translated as CASSLGETQYF.

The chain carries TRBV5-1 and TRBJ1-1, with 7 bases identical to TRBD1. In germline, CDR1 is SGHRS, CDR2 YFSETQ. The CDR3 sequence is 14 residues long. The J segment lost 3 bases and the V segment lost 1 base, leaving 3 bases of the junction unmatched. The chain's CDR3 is CASSLQQGHTEAFF. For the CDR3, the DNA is TGCGCCAGCAGCTTGCAACAGGGGCACACTGAAGCTTTCTTT.

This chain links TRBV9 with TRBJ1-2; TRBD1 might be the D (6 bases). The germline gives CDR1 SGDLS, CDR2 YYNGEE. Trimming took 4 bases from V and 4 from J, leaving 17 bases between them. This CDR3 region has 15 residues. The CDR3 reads CASSPRGGQLYGYTF. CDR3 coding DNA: TGTGCCAGCAGCCCCCGGGGGGGGCAGCTCTATGGCTACACCTTC.

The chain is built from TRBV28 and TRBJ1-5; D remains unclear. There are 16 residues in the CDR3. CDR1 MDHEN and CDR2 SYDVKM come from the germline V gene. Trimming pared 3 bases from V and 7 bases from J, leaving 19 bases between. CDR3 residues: CASSLAWERVAQPQHF. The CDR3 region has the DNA TGTGCCAGCAGTTTGGCTTGGGAGAGGGTGGCGCAGCCCCAGCATTTT.

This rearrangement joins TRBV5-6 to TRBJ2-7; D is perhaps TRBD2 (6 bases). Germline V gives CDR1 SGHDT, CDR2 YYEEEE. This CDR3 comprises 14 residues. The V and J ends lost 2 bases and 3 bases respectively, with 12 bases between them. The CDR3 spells CASSFSEGDYEQYF. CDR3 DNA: TGTGCCAGCAGCTTCTCGGAGGGAGACTACGAGCAGTACTTC.

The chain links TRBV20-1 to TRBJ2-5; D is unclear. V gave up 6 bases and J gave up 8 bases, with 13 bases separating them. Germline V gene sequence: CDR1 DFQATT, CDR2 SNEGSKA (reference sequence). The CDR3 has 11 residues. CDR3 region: CSALQGQTQYF. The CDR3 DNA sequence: TGCAGTGCCCTGCAAGGGCAAACCCAGTACTTC.

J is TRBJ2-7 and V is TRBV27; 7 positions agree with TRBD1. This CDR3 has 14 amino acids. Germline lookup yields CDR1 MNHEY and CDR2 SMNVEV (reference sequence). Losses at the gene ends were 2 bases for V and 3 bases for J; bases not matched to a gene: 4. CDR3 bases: TGTGCCAGCAGTTTAACAGGGGCAGGCTACGAGCAGTACTTC. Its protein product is CASSLTGAGYEQYF.

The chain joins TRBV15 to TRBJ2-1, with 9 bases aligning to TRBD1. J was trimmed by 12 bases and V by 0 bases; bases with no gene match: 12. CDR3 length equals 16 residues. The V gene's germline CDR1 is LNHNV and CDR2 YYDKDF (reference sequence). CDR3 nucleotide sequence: TGTGCCACCAGCAGAGATGAGGGACAGGGTTTTCATGGGCAGTTCTTC. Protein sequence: CATSRDEGQGFHGQFF. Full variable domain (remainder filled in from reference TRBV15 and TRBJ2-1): DAMVIQNPRYQVTQFGKPVTLSCSQTLNHNVMYWYQQKSSQAPKLLFHYYDKDFNNEADTPDNFQSRRPNTSFCFLDIRSPGLGDTAMYLCATSRDEGQGFHGQFFGPGTRLTVL.

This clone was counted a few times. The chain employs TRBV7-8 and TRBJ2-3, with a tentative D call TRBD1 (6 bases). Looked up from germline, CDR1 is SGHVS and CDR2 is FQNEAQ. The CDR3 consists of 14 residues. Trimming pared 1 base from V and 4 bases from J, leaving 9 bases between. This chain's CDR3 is CASSLESGADTQYF. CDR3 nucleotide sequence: TGTGCCAGCAGCTTAGAATCAGGGGCAGATACGCAGTATTTT.

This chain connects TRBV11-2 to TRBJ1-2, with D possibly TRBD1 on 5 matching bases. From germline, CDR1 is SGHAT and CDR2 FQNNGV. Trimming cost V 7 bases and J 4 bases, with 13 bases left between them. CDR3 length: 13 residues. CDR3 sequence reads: CASNVPGSYGYTF. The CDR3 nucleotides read TGTGCCAGCAACGTCCCAGGGAGCTATGGCTACACCTTC.

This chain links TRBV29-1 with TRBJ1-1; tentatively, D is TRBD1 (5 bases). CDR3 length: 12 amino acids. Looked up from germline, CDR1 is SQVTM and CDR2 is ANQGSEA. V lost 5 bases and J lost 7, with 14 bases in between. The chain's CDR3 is CSVIFAGLEAFF. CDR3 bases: TGCAGCGTTATATTTGCGGGACTTGAAGCTTTCTTT.

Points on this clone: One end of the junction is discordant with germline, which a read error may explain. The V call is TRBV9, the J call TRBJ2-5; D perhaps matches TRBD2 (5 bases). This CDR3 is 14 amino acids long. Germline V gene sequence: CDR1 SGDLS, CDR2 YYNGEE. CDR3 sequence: CAGSGPGSQETQYF. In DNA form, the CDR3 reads TGTGCCGGCAGCGGTCCGGGTTCCCAAGAGACCCAGTACTTC.

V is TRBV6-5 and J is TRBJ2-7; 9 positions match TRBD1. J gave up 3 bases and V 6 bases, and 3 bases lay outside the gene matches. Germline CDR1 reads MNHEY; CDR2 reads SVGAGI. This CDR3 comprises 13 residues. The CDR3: CASSRTGDYEQYF. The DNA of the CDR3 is TGTGCCAGCAGCCGGACAGGGGACTACGAGCAGTACTTC.

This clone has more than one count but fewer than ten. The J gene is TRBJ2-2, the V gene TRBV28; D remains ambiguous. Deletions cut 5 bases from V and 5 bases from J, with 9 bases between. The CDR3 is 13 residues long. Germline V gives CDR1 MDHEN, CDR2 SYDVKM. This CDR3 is CASSRSWTGELFF. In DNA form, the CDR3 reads TGTGCCAGCAGTCGTAGCTGGACCGGGGAGCTGTTTTTT. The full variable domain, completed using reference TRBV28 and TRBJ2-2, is DVKVTQSSRYLVKRTGEKVFLECVQDMDHENMFWYRQDPGLGLRLIYFSYDVKMKEKGDIPEGYSVSREKKERFSLILESASTNQTSMYLCASSRSWTGELFFGEGSRLTVL.

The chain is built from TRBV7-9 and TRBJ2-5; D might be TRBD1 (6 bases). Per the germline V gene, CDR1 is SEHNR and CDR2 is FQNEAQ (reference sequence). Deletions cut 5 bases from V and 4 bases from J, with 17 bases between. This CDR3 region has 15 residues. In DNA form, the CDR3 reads TGTGCCAGCAGCCCCTCGGTGGGGGCCCCAGAGACCCAGTACTTC. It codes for CASSPSVGAPETQYF. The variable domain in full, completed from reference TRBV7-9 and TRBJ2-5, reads DTGVSQNPRHKITKRGQNVTFRCDPISEHNRLYWYRQTLGQGPEFLTYFQNEAQLEKSRLLSDRFSAERPKGSFSTLEIQRTEQGDSAMYLCASSPSVGAPETQYFGPGTRLLVL.

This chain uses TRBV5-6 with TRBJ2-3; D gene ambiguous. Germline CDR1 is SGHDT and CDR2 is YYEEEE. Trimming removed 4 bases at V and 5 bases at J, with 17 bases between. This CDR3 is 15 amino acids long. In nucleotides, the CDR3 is TGTGCCAGCAGCCCCCGAGTGACATTGTTAGATACGCAGTATTTT. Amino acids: CASSPRVTLLDTQYF.

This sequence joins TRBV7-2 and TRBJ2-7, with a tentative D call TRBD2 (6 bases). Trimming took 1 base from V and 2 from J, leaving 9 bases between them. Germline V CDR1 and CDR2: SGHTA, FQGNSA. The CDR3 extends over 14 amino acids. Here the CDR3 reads CASSLGREPYEQYF. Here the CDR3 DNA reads TGTGCCAGCAGCTTAGGGAGGGAACCCTACGAGCAGTACTTC.

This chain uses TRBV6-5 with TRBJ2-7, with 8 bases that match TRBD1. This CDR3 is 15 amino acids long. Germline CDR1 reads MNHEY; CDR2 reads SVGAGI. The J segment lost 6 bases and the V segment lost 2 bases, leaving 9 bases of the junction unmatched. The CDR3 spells CASSYVAGGDFEQYF. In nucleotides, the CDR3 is TGTGCCAGCAGTTACGTGGCAGGGGGCGATTTCGAGCAGTACTTC.